What follows is one T cell receptor beta chain and its context. As handled by the study authors: Quantification of nucleated cells was approximated via reference gene primer amplification. TCRdb keeps only in-frame clones here, not all; method: immunoSEQ multiplex PCR. The DNA was the basis for D and trimming; V, J and clone size are from that table. The sample has approximately 56,000 clones, about 85% seen once; the top ten hold about 7%. The sample is drawn from a study of blood T cell repertoires in COVID-19. Study summary: The United States, Italy and Spain supplied acute and convalescent COVID-19 samples. T cells, B-cell-depleted T cells, or PBMCs supplied cDNA or gDNA.

Trimming stripped 1 base from V and 4 bases from J, with 19 bases between. The CDR3 consists of 16 residues. Per germline, CDR1 GTSNPN and CDR2 SVGIG (reference sequence). This chain uses TRBV30 with TRBJ1-2; perhaps TRBD1 as D (6 bases). The TCR sequence derives from a man between 65 and 85 years old with active COVID-19. Source material: peripheral blood. The CDR3 DNA sequence: TGTGCCTGGAGTGGGATTAGAACAGGGAATGTCTATGGCTACACCTTC. This sequence encodes CAWSGIRTGNVYGYTF.